Listed below are T cell receptor beta chains from one sample, sequenced in a study of cytomegalovirus exposure and HLA in healthy donors. Profiled with immunoSEQ multiplex PCR; TCRdb holds only in-frame clones, not every one. The profile shows more than 95,000 clones, about three quarters of them singletons. Input material: PBMCs. The receptor source for this set is a man aged 25-45 years in good health and CMV-seronegative. CDR3s include the opening cysteine and the closing phenylalanine or tryptophan. A D gene is named only where the DNA matches it firmly. Expanded clones get a size class; other rows say once, few or many, or leave the size out.

v_call: TRBV19
cdr3_length: 14
d_call: .
clone_size: few
j_call: TRBJ2-5
cdr3_aa: CASSIIGEKETQYF
cdr3_nt: TGTGCCAGTAGTATAATAGGAGAGAAAGAGACCCAGTACTTC

v_call: TRBV7-9
cdr3_length: 15
d_call: .
clone_size: .
j_call: TRBJ1-1
cdr3_aa: CASSPGEGLNTEAFF
cdr3_nt: TGTGCCAGCAGCCCAGGAGAGGGATTGAACACTGAAGCTTTCTTT

v_call: TRBV7-2
cdr3_length: 13
d_call: .
clone_size: .
j_call: TRBJ1-1
cdr3_aa: CASSLVRGSGAFF
cdr3_nt: TGTGCCAGCAGCTTAGTCAGGGGCTCCGGGGCTTTCTTT

v_call: TRBV5-6
cdr3_length: 16
d_call: .
clone_size: .
j_call: TRBJ1-2
cdr3_aa: CASSFTGYLEWYGYTF
cdr3_nt: TGTGCCAGCAGCTTCACGGGATACCTCGAATGGTATGGCTACACCTTC

v_call: TRBV11-2
cdr3_length: 15
d_call: TRBD2
clone_size: .
j_call: TRBJ2-1
cdr3_aa: CASSSQDGGYNEQFF
cdr3_nt: TGTGCCAGCAGCTCCCAAGACGGGGGGTACAATGAGCAGTTCTTC

v_call: TRBV5-1
cdr3_length: 15
d_call: .
clone_size: .
j_call: TRBJ1-5
cdr3_aa: CASSFGGGSNQPQHF
cdr3_nt: TGCGCCAGCAGCTTTGGGGGGGGGAGCAATCAGCCCCAGCATTTT

v_call: TRBV4-1
cdr3_length: 15
d_call: TRBD1
clone_size: .
j_call: TRBJ1-2
cdr3_aa: CASSQPTDRGSGYTF
cdr3_nt: TGCGCCAGCAGCCAACCTACAGACAGGGGCAGCGGCTACACCTTC

v_call: TRBV9
cdr3_length: 16
d_call: .
clone_size: .
j_call: TRBJ1-6
cdr3_aa: CASSVPHGDGSSPLHF
cdr3_nt: TGTGCCAGCAGCGTACCCCACGGGGACGGGAGCTCACCCCTCCACTTT

v_call: TRBV5-1
cdr3_length: 13
d_call: .
clone_size: .
j_call: TRBJ2-3
cdr3_aa: CASSEQGRDTQYF
cdr3_nt: TGCGCCAGCAGCGAACAGGGGAGGGATACGCAGTATTTT

v_call: TRBV6-4
cdr3_length: 15
d_call: .
clone_size: .
j_call: TRBJ1-6
cdr3_aa: CASSPWPSYNSPLHF
cdr3_nt: TGTGCCAGCAGCCCCTGGCCCTCCTATAATTCACCCCTCCACTTT

v_call: TRBV10-3
cdr3_length: 15
d_call: .
clone_size: few
j_call: TRBJ2-2
cdr3_aa: CAISSGVTNTGELFF
cdr3_nt: TGTGCCATCAGCTCAGGTGTGACGAACACCGGGGAGCTGTTTTTT

v_call: TRBV11-2
cdr3_length: 16
d_call: TRBD1
clone_size: .
j_call: TRBJ1-1
cdr3_aa: CASSRPWTGSNTEAFF
cdr3_nt: TGTGCCAGCAGCCGACCTTGGACAGGGTCAAACACTGAAGCTTTCTTT

v_call: TRBV6-6
cdr3_length: 14
d_call: .
clone_size: .
j_call: TRBJ2-2
cdr3_aa: CASSYVAGLGELFF
cdr3_nt: TGTGCCAGCAGTTACGTGGCAGGGCTCGGGGAGCTGTTTTTT

v_call: TRBV10-1
cdr3_length: 15
d_call: .
clone_size: few
j_call: TRBJ2-1
cdr3_aa: CASSDPISSYNEQFF
cdr3_nt: TGCGCCAGCAGTGACCCAATTAGCTCCTACAATGAGCAGTTCTTC

v_call: TRBV7-2
cdr3_length: 16
d_call: TRBD1
clone_size: .
j_call: TRBJ1-2
cdr3_aa: CASSPPGTGGLYGYTF
cdr3_nt: TGTGCCAGCAGCCCACCCGGGACAGGGGGTTTATATGGCTACACCTTC

v_call: TRBV19
cdr3_length: 12
d_call: .
clone_size: .
j_call: TRBJ1-2
cdr3_aa: CASSISKYGYTF
cdr3_nt: TGTGCCAGTAGCATCTCTAAGTATGGCTACACCTTC

v_call: TRBV4-1
cdr3_length: 13
d_call: .
clone_size: .
j_call: TRBJ1-1
cdr3_aa: CASSLQGIAEAFF
cdr3_nt: TGCGCCAGCAGCCTACAGGGAATCGCTGAAGCTTTCTTT

v_call: TRBV6-6
cdr3_length: 15
d_call: .
clone_size: .
j_call: TRBJ2-5
cdr3_aa: CASSPLRGGQETQYF
cdr3_nt: TGTGCCAGCAGCCCTCTTAGGGGGGGGCAGGAGACCCAGTACTTC

v_call: TRBV5-5
cdr3_length: 14
d_call: .
clone_size: few
j_call: TRBJ2-7
cdr3_aa: CASSLRTVPYEQYF
cdr3_nt: TGTGCCAGCAGCTTGCGGACAGTCCCCTACGAGCAGTACTTC

v_call: TRBV2
cdr3_length: 15
d_call: .
clone_size: .
j_call: TRBJ1-1
cdr3_aa: CASSGTFTMNTEAFF
cdr3_nt: TGTGCCAGCAGTGGGACTTTTACCATGAACACTGAAGCTTTCTTT

v_call: TRBV6-6
cdr3_length: 16
d_call: TRBD2
clone_size: .
j_call: TRBJ2-4
cdr3_aa: CASSQSRGGVKNIQYF
cdr3_nt: TGTGCCAGCAGCCAAAGTCGGGGGGGAGTCAAAAACATTCAGTACTTC

v_call: TRBV30
cdr3_length: 13
d_call: TRBD1
clone_size: many
j_call: TRBJ1-1
cdr3_aa: CAWSPTGWTEAFF
cdr3_nt: TGTGCCTGGAGTCCGACAGGGTGGACTGAAGCTTTCTTT

v_call: TRBV30
cdr3_length: 14
d_call: TRBD2
clone_size: few
j_call: TRBJ2-3
cdr3_aa: CASSSGGSTDTQYF
cdr3_nt: TGTGCCTCTTCTAGCGGGGGGAGCACAGATACGCAGTATTTT

v_call: TRBV6-4
cdr3_length: 15
d_call: .
clone_size: .
j_call: TRBJ2-3
cdr3_aa: CASVTDTGITDTQYF
cdr3_nt: TGTGCCAGCGTGACGGACACGGGTATCACAGATACGCAGTATTTT

v_call: TRBV4-2
cdr3_length: 16
d_call: TRBD2
clone_size: few
j_call: TRBJ2-1
cdr3_aa: CASSQDRGGSYNEQFF
cdr3_nt: TGTGCCAGCAGCCAAGACCGGGGGGGCTCCTACAATGAGCAGTTCTTC

v_call: TRBV29-1
cdr3_length: 15
d_call: TRBD1
clone_size: .
j_call: TRBJ1-2
cdr3_aa: CSVEVNRGTSYGHTF
cdr3_nt: TGCAGCGTTGAAGTAAACAGGGGGACGAGCTATGGCCACACCTTC

v_call: TRBV2
cdr3_length: 13
d_call: .
clone_size: .
j_call: TRBJ1-2
cdr3_aa: CASSEGRAGGYTF
cdr3_nt: TGTGCCAGCAGTGAAGGGAGGGCAGGCGGCTACACCTTC

v_call: TRBV7-6
cdr3_length: 14
d_call: TRBD1
clone_size: .
j_call: TRBJ2-5
cdr3_aa: CASSLSGGQETQYF
cdr3_nt: TGTGCCAGCAGCTTATCAGGGGGCCAAGAGACCCAGTACTTC

v_call: TRBV5-4
cdr3_length: 16
d_call: .
clone_size: .
j_call: TRBJ2-4
cdr3_aa: CASSPGRGLAKNIQYF
cdr3_nt: TGTGCCAGCAGCCCCGGACGGGGGTTAGCCAAAAACATTCAGTACTTC

v_call: TRBV30
cdr3_length: 14
d_call: TRBD1
clone_size: .
j_call: TRBJ1-6
cdr3_aa: CACQTGYLNSPLHF
cdr3_nt: TGTGCCTGCCAGACAGGGTACCTTAATTCACCCCTCCACTTT

v_call: TRBV19
cdr3_length: 12
d_call: .
clone_size: .
j_call: TRBJ1-6
cdr3_aa: CASSMGDSPLHF
cdr3_nt: TGTGCCAGTAGTATGGGAGATTCACCCCTCCACTTT

v_call: TRBV29-1
cdr3_length: 13
d_call: TRBD1
clone_size: once
j_call: TRBJ2-7
cdr3_aa: CSVNTGGPYEQYF
cdr3_nt: TGCAGCGTTAACACAGGGGGGCCCTACGAGCAGTACTTC

v_call: TRBV9
cdr3_length: 15
d_call: .
clone_size: .
j_call: TRBJ1-2
cdr3_aa: CASSVAAEANYGYTF
cdr3_nt: TGTGCCAGCAGCGTAGCGGCGGAAGCTAACTATGGCTACACCTTC

v_call: TRBV7-2
cdr3_length: 14
d_call: TRBD1
clone_size: few
j_call: TRBJ2-5
cdr3_aa: CASSRDRGQETQYF
cdr3_nt: TGTGCCAGCAGCAGGGACAGGGGCCAAGAGACCCAGTACTTC

v_call: TRBV5-4
cdr3_length: 13
d_call: TRBD1
clone_size: .
j_call: TRBJ1-2
cdr3_aa: CASSRDRDYGYTF
cdr3_nt: TGTGCCAGCAGTCGGGACAGAGACTATGGCTACACCTTC

v_call: TRBV28
cdr3_length: 12
d_call: .
clone_size: .
j_call: TRBJ1-2
cdr3_aa: CASFTPNYGYTF
cdr3_nt: TGTGCCAGCTTTACACCGAACTATGGCTACACCTTC

v_call: TRBV7-7
cdr3_length: 22
d_call: TRBD2
clone_size: .
j_call: TRBJ2-5
cdr3_aa: CASSNFGEWIQSGGGDFETQYF
cdr3_nt: TGTGCCAGCAGTAATTTTGGGGAATGGATTCAATCCGGCGGGGGGGATTTCGAGACCCAGTACTTC

v_call: TRBV9
cdr3_length: 15
d_call: TRBD1
clone_size: .
j_call: TRBJ2-7
cdr3_aa: CASSVADRGTYEQYF
cdr3_nt: TGTGCCAGCAGCGTAGCTGACAGGGGAACCTACGAGCAGTACTTC

v_call: TRBV14
cdr3_length: 17
d_call: .
clone_size: .
j_call: TRBJ2-2
cdr3_aa: CASSQDAWATNTGELFF
cdr3_nt: TGTGCCAGCAGCCAAGATGCTTGGGCTACGAACACCGGGGAGCTGTTTTTT

v_call: TRBV4-3
cdr3_length: 15
d_call: .
clone_size: .
j_call: TRBJ2-1
cdr3_aa: CASSLNGAGYNEQFF
cdr3_nt: TGCGCCAGCAGCTTAAATGGCGCAGGATACAATGAGCAGTTCTTC

v_call: TRBV5-5
cdr3_length: 14
d_call: TRBD1
clone_size: .
j_call: TRBJ1-2
cdr3_aa: CASSQNRGDYGYTF
cdr3_nt: TGTGCCAGCAGCCAGAACAGGGGGGACTATGGCTACACCTTC

v_call: TRBV6-1
cdr3_length: 15
d_call: TRBD1
clone_size: .
j_call: TRBJ2-7
cdr3_aa: CASSVYTGAAYEQYF
cdr3_nt: TGTGCCAGCAGTGTATACACAGGGGCGGCCTACGAGCAGTACTTC

v_call: TRBV9
cdr3_length: 20
d_call: TRBD1
clone_size: .
j_call: TRBJ2-2
cdr3_aa: CASSPRGPRLTGANTGELFF
cdr3_nt: TGTGCCAGCAGCCCCAGAGGCCCCCGCTTGACAGGGGCGAACACCGGGGAGCTGTTTTTT

v_call: TRBV27
cdr3_length: 14
d_call: .
clone_size: .
j_call: TRBJ1-1
cdr3_aa: CASSLSGADTEAFF
cdr3_nt: TGTGCCAGCAGTTTGTCAGGGGCGGACACTGAAGCTTTCTTT

v_call: TRBV2
cdr3_length: 14
d_call: .
clone_size: .
j_call: TRBJ2-4
cdr3_aa: CASSDIVMGGIQYF
cdr3_nt: TGTGCCAGCAGTGATATAGTCATGGGGGGCATTCAGTACTTC

v_call: TRBV27
cdr3_length: 17
d_call: TRBD1
clone_size: .
j_call: TRBJ1-2
cdr3_aa: CASSTTRTGQINYGYTF
cdr3_nt: TGTGCCAGCAGTACAACCCGGACAGGGCAAATTAACTATGGCTACACCTTC

v_call: TRBV4-3
cdr3_length: 16
d_call: .
clone_size: few
j_call: TRBJ2-2
cdr3_aa: CASSRSLGAGAGELFF
cdr3_nt: TGCGCCAGCAGCCGAAGTCTGGGGGCAGGGGCCGGGGAGCTGTTTTTT

v_call: TRBV7-2
cdr3_length: 17
d_call: TRBD2
clone_size: few
j_call: TRBJ2-1
cdr3_aa: CASSLGRLAGSYNEQFF
cdr3_nt: TGTGCCAGCAGCTTAGGGAGACTAGCGGGGTCCTACAATGAGCAGTTCTTC

v_call: TRBV9
cdr3_length: 15
d_call: TRBD1
clone_size: .
j_call: TRBJ1-3
cdr3_aa: CASSAGGNSGNTIYF
cdr3_nt: TGTGCCAGCAGCGCAGGGGGTAATTCTGGAAACACCATATATTTT

v_call: TRBV18
cdr3_length: 15
d_call: TRBD1
clone_size: .
j_call: TRBJ1-4
cdr3_aa: CASSLGRQGGEKLFF
cdr3_nt: TGTGCCAGCTCACTAGGTAGACAGGGCGGCGAAAAACTGTTTTTT

v_call: TRBV11-1
cdr3_length: 15
d_call: .
clone_size: .
j_call: TRBJ2-7
cdr3_aa: CASSLERTASYEQYF
cdr3_nt: TGTGCCAGCAGCTTAGAAAGGACAGCCTCCTACGAGCAGTACTTC